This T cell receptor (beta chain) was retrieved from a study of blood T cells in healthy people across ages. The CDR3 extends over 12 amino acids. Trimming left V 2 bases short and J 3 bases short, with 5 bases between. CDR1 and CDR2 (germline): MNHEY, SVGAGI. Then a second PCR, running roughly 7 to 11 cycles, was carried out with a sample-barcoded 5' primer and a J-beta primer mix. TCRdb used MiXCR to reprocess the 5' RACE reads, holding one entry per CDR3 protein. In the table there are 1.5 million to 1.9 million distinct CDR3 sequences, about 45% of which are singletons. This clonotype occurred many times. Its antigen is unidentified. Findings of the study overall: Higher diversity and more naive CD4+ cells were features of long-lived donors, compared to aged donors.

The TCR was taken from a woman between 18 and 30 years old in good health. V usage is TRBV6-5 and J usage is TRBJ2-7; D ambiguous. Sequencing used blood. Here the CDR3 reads CASSYGLYEQYF. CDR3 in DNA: TGTGCCAGCAGTTACGGGCTCTACGAGCAGTACTTC.